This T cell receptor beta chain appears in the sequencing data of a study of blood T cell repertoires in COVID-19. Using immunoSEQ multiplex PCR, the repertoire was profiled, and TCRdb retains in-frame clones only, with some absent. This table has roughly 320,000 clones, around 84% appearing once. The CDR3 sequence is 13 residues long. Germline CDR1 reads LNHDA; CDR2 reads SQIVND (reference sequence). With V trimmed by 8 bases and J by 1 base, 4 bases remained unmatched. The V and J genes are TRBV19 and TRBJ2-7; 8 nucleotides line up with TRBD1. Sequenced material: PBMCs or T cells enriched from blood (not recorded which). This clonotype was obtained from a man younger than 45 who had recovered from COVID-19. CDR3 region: CASGDRLSYEQYF. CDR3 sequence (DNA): TGTGCCAGTGGGGACAGGTTATCCTACGAGCAGTACTTC.